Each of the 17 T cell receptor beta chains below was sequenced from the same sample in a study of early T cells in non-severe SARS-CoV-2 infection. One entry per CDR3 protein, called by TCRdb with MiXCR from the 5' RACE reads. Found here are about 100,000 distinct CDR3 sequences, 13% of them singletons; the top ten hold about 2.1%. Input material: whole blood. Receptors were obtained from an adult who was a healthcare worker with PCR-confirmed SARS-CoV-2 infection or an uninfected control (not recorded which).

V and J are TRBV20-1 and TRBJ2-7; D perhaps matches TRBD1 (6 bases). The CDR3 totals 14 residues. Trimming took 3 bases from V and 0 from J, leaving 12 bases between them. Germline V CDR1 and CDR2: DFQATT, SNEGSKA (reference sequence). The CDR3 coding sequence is TGCAGTGCTAGTGGGACATTGAGCTCCTACGAGCAGTACTTC. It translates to CSASGTLSSYEQYF.

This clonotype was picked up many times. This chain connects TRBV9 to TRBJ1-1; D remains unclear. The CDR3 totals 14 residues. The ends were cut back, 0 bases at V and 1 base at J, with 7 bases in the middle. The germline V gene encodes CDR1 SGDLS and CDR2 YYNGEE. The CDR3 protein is CASSVVAKNTEAFF. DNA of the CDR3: TGTGCCAGCAGCGTAGTTGCTAAGAACACTGAAGCTTTCTTT.

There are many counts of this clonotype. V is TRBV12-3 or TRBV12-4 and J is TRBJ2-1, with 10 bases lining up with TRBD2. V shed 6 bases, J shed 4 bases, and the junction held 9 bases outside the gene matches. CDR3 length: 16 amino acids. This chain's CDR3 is CASSPSGGAFYNEQFF. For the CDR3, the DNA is TGTGCCAGCAGCCCGAGCGGGGGGGCCTTTTACAATGAGCAGTTCTTC.

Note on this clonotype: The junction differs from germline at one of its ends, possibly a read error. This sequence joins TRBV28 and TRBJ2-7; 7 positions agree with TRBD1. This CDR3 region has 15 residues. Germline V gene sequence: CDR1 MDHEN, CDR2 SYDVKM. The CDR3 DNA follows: TGTGCCAGCAGCCAGACAGGGACCCTCTCCTACAAGCAGTACTTC. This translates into CASSQTGTLSYKQYF.

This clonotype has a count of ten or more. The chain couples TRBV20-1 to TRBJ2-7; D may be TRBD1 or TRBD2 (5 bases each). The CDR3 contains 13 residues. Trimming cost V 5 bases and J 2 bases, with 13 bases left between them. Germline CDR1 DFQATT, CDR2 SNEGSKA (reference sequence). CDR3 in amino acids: CSASRDGAYEQYF. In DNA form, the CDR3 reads TGCAGTGCTTCCCGGGACGGAGCCTACGAGCAGTACTTC.

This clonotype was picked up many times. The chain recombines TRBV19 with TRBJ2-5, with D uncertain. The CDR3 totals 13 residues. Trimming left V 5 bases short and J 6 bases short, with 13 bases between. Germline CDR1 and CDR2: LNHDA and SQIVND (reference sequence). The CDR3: CASSLGLEQTQYF. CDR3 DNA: TGTGCCAGTAGTCTCGGCCTAGAACAGACCCAGTACTTC.

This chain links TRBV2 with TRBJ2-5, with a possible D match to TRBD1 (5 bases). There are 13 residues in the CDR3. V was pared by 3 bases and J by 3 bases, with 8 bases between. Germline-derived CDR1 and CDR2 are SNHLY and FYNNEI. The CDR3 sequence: CASSDRVKETQYF. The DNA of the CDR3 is TGTGCCAGCAGTGACAGGGTGAAAGAGACCCAGTACTTC.

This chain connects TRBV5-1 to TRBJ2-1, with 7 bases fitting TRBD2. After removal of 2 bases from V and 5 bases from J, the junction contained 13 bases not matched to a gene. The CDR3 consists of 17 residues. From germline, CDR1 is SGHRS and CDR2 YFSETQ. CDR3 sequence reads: CASSLVQDWRGNNEQFF. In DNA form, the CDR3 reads TGCGCCAGCAGCTTAGTTCAGGATTGGCGGGGGAACAATGAGCAGTTCTTC. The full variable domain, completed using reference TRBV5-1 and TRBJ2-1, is KAGVTQTPRYLIKTRGQQVTLSCSPISGHRSVSWYQQTPGQGLQFLFEYFSETQRNKGNFPGRFSGRQFSNSRSEMNVSTLELGDSALYLCASSLVQDWRGNNEQFFGPGTRLTVL.

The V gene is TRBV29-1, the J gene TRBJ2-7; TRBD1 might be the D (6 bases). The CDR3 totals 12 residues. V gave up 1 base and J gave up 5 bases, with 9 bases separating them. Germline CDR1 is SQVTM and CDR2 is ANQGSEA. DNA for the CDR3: TGCAGCGTTGAAGGCAGGGGAGACGAGCAGTACTTC. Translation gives CSVEGRGDEQYF.

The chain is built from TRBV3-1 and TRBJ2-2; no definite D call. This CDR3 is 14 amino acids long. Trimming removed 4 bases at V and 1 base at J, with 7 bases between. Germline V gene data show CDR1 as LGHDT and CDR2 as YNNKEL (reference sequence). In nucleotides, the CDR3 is TGTGCCAGCAGCCCAGAGGTGAACACCGGGGAGCTGTTTTTT. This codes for CASSPEVNTGELFF.

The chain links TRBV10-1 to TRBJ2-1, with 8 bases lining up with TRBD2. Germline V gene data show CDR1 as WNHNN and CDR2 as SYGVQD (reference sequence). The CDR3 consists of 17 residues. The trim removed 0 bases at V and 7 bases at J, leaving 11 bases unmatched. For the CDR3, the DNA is TGCGCCAGCAGTGAGTCCGGGGGGGGTTCCCCCTGGAATGAGCAGTTCTTC. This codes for CASSESGGGSPWNEQFF.

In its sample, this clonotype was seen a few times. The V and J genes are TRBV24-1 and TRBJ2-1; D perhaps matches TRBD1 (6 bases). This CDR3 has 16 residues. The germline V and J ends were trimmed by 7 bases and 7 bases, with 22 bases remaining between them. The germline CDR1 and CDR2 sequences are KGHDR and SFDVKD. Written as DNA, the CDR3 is TGTGCCACCAGACAGGGTTCGATTCGTGGTTATAATGAGCAGTTCTTC. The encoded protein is CATRQGSIRGYNEQFF.

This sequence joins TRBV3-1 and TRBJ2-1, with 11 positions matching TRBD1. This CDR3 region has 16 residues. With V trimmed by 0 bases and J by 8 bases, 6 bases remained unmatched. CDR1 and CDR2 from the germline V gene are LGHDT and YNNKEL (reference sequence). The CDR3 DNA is TGTGCCAGCAGCCAAGATATGGGACAGGGGGGCTATGAGCAGTTCTTC. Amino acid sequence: CASSQDMGQGGYEQFF.

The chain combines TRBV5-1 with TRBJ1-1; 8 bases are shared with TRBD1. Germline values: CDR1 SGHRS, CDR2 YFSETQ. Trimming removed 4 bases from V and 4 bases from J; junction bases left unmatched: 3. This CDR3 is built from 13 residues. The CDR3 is CASSTGGATEAFF. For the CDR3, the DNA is TGCGCCAGCAGCACAGGGGGAGCCACTGAAGCTTTCTTT.

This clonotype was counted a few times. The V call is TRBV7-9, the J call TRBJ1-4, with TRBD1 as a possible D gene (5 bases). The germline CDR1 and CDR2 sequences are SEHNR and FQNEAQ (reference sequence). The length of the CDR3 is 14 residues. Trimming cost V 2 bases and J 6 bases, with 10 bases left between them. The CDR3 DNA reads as TGTGCCAGCAGCTTAAGGGGCGCCGATGAAAAACTGTTTTTT. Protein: CASSLRGADEKLFF.

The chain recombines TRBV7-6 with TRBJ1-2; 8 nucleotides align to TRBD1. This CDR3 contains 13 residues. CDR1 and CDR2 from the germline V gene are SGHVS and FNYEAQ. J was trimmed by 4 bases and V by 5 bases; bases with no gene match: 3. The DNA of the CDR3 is TGTGCCAGCAGCAGCGACAGGGGCTATGGCTACACCTTC. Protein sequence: CASSSDRGYGYTF.

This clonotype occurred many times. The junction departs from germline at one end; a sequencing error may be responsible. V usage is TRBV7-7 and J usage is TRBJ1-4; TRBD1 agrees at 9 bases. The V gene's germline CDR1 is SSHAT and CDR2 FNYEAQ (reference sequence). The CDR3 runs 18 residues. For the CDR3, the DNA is TGTGCTAGCAGCTCGGACAGGGGCGGGGGTGCAACTAATGAAAAACTGTTTTTT. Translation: CASSSDRGGGATNEKLFF.